The 27 T cell receptor beta chains presented below share a single source sample, sequenced in a study of blood T cell repertoires in COVID-19. Libraries were prepared by immunoSEQ multiplex PCR; TCRdb keeps only in-frame clonotypes and omits some of them. The table records 95,000 to 150,000 clones, about 86% of them present only once. The sequenced material came from peripheral blood. All receptors come from a man older than 75 with active or convalescent COVID-19.

In this sample, this clone turned up once. V and J are TRBV10-3 and TRBJ1-1, with a possible D match to TRBD1 (5 bases). Between the trimmed V and J ends, which lost 6 bases and 0 bases, there was a span of 14 bases. Germline values: CDR1 ENHRY, CDR2 SYGVKD. This CDR3 is 15 amino acids long. The chain's CDR3 is CAISPDRLMNTEAFF. The CDR3 nucleotides read TGTGCCATCAGCCCCGACAGACTCATGAACACTGAAGCTTTCTTT.

The chain links TRBV7-2 to TRBJ1-2; D ambiguous. The germline V gene encodes CDR1 SGHTA and CDR2 FQGNSA. V was clipped by 4 bases and J by 4 bases, with 7 bases between them. CDR3 length: 12 amino acids. CDR3 coding DNA: TGTGCCAGCAGCTCACCGGGCTATGGCTACACCTTC. This codes for CASSSPGYGYTF. Using reference TRBV7-2 and TRBJ1-2 for the parts outside the CDR3, the full variable domain is GAGVSQSPSNKVTEKGKDVELRCDPISGHTALYWYRQSLGQGLEFLIYFQGNSAPDKSGLPSDRFSAERTGGSVSTLTIQRTQQEDSAVYLCASSSPGYGYTFGSGTRLTVV.

CDR3 amino acids: CASSLAGTGITPLHF. CDR3 DNA: TGTGCCAGCAGCCTCGCCGGGACAGGGATTACACCCCTCCACTTT. The chain employs TRBV7-9 and TRBJ1-6, with 9 nucleotides matching TRBD1. The CDR3 covers 15 residues. The trim removed 5 bases at V and 11 bases at J, leaving 10 bases unmatched. CDR1 and CDR2 (germline): SEHNR, FQNEAQ (reference sequence).

The chain employs TRBV27 and TRBJ1-2, with D perhaps TRBD1 (5 bases). V gave up 2 bases and J gave up 1 base, with 5 bases separating them. CDR1 and CDR2 from the germline V gene are MNHEY and SMNVEV (reference sequence). There are 13 residues in the CDR3. CDR3 sequence: CASSLDSNYGYTF. CDR3 coding DNA: TGTGCCAGCAGTTTAGACAGTAACTATGGCTACACCTTC.

This clone was observed a single time. The rearrangement uses TRBV11-2 and TRBJ1-3; 8 bases fit TRBD1. Germline CDR1 is SGHAT and CDR2 is FQNNGV. There are 16 residues in the CDR3. After removal of 7 bases from V and 4 bases from J, the junction contained 12 bases not matched to a gene. The CDR3 protein is CASTNGQGLLGNTIYF. The CDR3, as DNA: TGTGCCAGCACTAATGGACAGGGACTTTTGGGAAACACCATATATTTT.

This clone was found once. The chain couples TRBV23-1 to TRBJ2-7; D remains unclear. TRBV23-1 is treated as an ORF (open reading frame) with a function not yet certain. V was pared by 2 bases and J by 0 bases, with 5 bases between. CDR3 length: 13 amino acids. CDR3 bases: TGCGCCAGCAGTCAAACAGCCTCCTACGAGCAGTACTTC. It yields the protein CASSQTASYEQYF.

The chain couples TRBV7-3 to TRBJ2-7; weak D call: TRBD1 (6 bases). This CDR3 has 14 residues. Germline lookup yields CDR1 SGHTA and CDR2 FQGTGA. V lost 0 bases and J 2 bases, leaving 8 bases between the germline ends. In nucleotides, the CDR3 is TGTGCCAGCAGCTTAACGGGGGACACCTACGAGCAGTACTTC. Translating gives CASSLTGDTYEQYF.

J is TRBJ2-2 and V is TRBV4-1; possible D gene TRBD1, 6 bases. The length of the CDR3 is 14 residues. CDR1 and CDR2 (germline): MGHRA, YSYEKL. V gave up 3 bases and J gave up 7 bases, with 12 bases separating them. CDR3 nucleotides: TGCGCCAGCAGCCATCTCCAGGGGAACGGGGAGCTGTTTTTT. This codes for CASSHLQGNGELFF.

This clone was seen only a few times. The rearrangement joins TRBV7-3 to TRBJ2-7; tentatively, D is TRBD2 (5 bases). Trimming removed 2 bases from V and 7 bases from J, with 15 bases in between. Per germline, CDR1 SGHTA and CDR2 FQGTGA. The CDR3 covers 14 residues. The CDR3 DNA reads TGTGCCAGCAGCTTATCTCCGGGGATAGGGGAGCAGTACTTC. Translation: CASSLSPGIGEQYF.

The CDR3 spells CASSWGQTLGTQYF. The CDR3 DNA reads TGTGCCAGCAGCTGGGGACAGACCCTAGGGACCCAGTACTTC. The V call is TRBV7-9, the J call TRBJ2-5, with 7 bases identical to TRBD1. The CDR3 runs to 14 residues. Germline V gene lookup returns CDR1 SEHNR and CDR2 FQNEAQ (reference sequence). The V segment lost 4 bases and the J segment 7 bases; nucleotides outside the gene matches: 9.

J is TRBJ2-7 and V is TRBV3-1 (or the pseudogene TRBV3-2); D unclear. Germline V lookup: CDR1 LGHDT, CDR2 YNNKEL (reference sequence). V was shortened by 4 bases and J by 7 bases, with 11 bases between the two germline ends. CDR3 size: 12 residues. CDR3 coding DNA: TGTGCCAGCAGCCGCTCGTCCAGGGAGCAGTACTTC. Its protein is CASSRSSREQYF.

The chain recombines TRBV28 with TRBJ1-2; 8 positions match TRBD1. The CDR3 is made up of 14 amino acids. Trimming removed 5 bases from V and 4 bases from J; junction bases left unmatched: 6. The germline V gene encodes CDR1 MDHEN and CDR2 SYDVKM. CDR3 DNA: TGTGCCAGCAGTCCCCGGACAGGGCCCTATGGCTACACCTTC. Residues: CASSPRTGPYGYTF.

The chain couples TRBV7-8 to TRBJ2-2, with 10 bases that match TRBD2. Germline V gives CDR1 SGHVS, CDR2 FQNEAQ. V lost 8 bases to trimming and J lost 6 bases; unmatched junction nucleotides: 6. The length of the CDR3 is 14 residues. Here the CDR3 reads CASWERGGPGELFF. DNA of the CDR3: TGTGCCAGCTGGGAGCGGGGGGGCCCCGGGGAGCTGTTTTTT.

In this sample, this clone turned up a few times. The V gene is TRBV3-1 (or the pseudogene TRBV3-2), the J gene TRBJ2-2; TRBD2 matches 8 bases. The germline V gene has CDR1 LGHDT and CDR2 YNNKEL (reference sequence). The CDR3 runs to 16 residues. J gave up 0 bases and V 1 base, and 1 base lay outside the gene matches. The DNA of the CDR3 is TGTGCCAGCAGCCAAGTAGCGGGGACGAACACCGGGGAGCTGTTTTTT. Translated, it gives CASSQVAGTNTGELFF.

This sequence joins TRBV7-2 and TRBJ2-1, with TRBD2 matching 9 bases. With 3 bases clipped from V and 0 bases from J, the junction kept 3 bases outside the gene matches. The germline V gene has CDR1 SGHTA and CDR2 FQGNSA. The CDR3 totals 16 residues. CDR3: CASSFSGGSSYNEQFF. CDR3 DNA sequence: TGTGCCAGCAGCTTTAGCGGGGGAAGCTCCTACAATGAGCAGTTCTTC.

The chain is built from TRBV18 and TRBJ2-3, with TRBD2 matching over 11 bases. Looked up from germline, CDR1 is KGHSH and CDR2 is LQKENI. With V trimmed by 4 bases and J by 1 base, 1 base remained unmatched. The CDR3 has 15 residues. The CDR3 loop reads CASSQTSGGTDTQYF. CDR3 nucleotides: TGTGCCAGCTCACAGACTAGCGGGGGCACAGATACGCAGTATTTT.

The chain couples TRBV9 to TRBJ1-5; 8 bases fit TRBD1. V lost 2 bases to trimming and J lost 6 bases; unmatched junction nucleotides: 7. Germline V gene data show CDR1 as SGDLS and CDR2 as YYNGEE. This CDR3 spans 15 amino acids. CDR3 loop: CASSVQGARGQPQHF. The CDR3 nucleotides are TGTGCCAGCAGCGTGCAGGGGGCAAGGGGTCAGCCCCAGCATTTT.

In its sample, this clone was seen a few times. The genes are TRBV29-1 and TRBJ1-2; unclear D gene. Germline V gene sequence: CDR1 SQVTM, CDR2 ANQGSEA. Trimming took 4 bases from V and 2 from J, leaving 14 bases between them. The CDR3 has 14 amino acids. The CDR3 DNA sequence: TGCAGCGTTGCCCCCCCGGAGGTAAACTATGGCTACACCTTC. Translating gives CSVAPPEVNYGYTF.

This chain uses TRBV12-5 with TRBJ1-2; D is undetermined. The length of the CDR3 is 12 residues. Trimming removed 6 bases from V and 7 bases from J, with 12 bases in between. Germline CDR1 and CDR2: LGHNT and FRNRAP. In DNA, the CDR3 is TGTGCTAGTGGCCCCGGTGTTGGTGGCTACACCTTC. This encodes CASGPGVGGYTF.

The genes are TRBV5-1 and TRBJ2-5, with 15 bases lining up with TRBD2. CDR1 and CDR2 (germline): SGHRS, YFSETQ. V trimming: 4 bases; J trimming: 5 bases; junction bases outside the gene matches: 9. CDR3 size: 17 residues. This CDR3 is CASSTGTSGGSWETQYF. CDR3 DNA: TGCGCCAGCAGCACCGGGACTAGCGGGGGGTCCTGGGAGACCCAGTACTTC.

This clone has a handful of counts. The chain links TRBV7-9 to TRBJ2-5; D perhaps matches TRBD2 (5 bases). The CDR3 has 13 amino acids. Germline CDR1 SEHNR, CDR2 FQNEAQ (reference sequence). Between the trimmed V and J ends, which lost 2 bases and 7 bases, there was a span of 11 bases. The CDR3 spells CASSLSQSGTQYF. In DNA form, the CDR3 reads TGTGCCAGCAGCTTAAGCCAGAGCGGGACCCAGTACTTC.

The J gene is TRBJ1-1, the V gene TRBV28; no firm D call. V was trimmed by 4 bases and J by 3 bases, leaving 12 bases between them. The germline gives CDR1 MDHEN, CDR2 SYDVKM. This CDR3 contains 14 residues. Written as DNA, the CDR3 is TGTGCCAGCAGTTGGGAGGGTCGGGACACTGAAGCTTTCTTT. Translated, it gives CASSWEGRDTEAFF.

J is TRBJ2-2 and V is TRBV11-3, with TRBD1 matching 7 bases. V shed 2 bases, J shed 0 bases, and the junction held 3 bases outside the gene matches. The germline V gene has CDR1 SGHNT and CDR2 YENEEA. CDR3 length: 16 residues. CDR3 bases: TGTGCCAGCAGCTTAAGGGGGCCGGCGAACACCGGGGAGCTGTTTTTT. Its translation: CASSLRGPANTGELFF.

The chain uses TRBV19 and TRBJ2-2; 8 bases map to TRBD1. With V trimmed by 4 bases and J by 7 bases, 5 bases remained unmatched. CDR3 length: 14 residues. The V gene's germline CDR1 is LNHDA and CDR2 SQIVND (reference sequence). CDR3 in amino acids: CASSSRGRVGELFF. The CDR3 DNA reads as TGTGCCAGTAGTAGCAGGGGGCGGGTCGGGGAGCTGTTTTTT.

The rearrangement joins TRBV28 to TRBJ2-5; 7 nucleotides align to TRBD1. The V segment lost 8 bases and the J segment 2 bases; nucleotides outside the gene matches: 11. The CDR3 is 15 residues long. CDR1 is MDHEN and CDR2 is SYDVKM in the germline V gene. CDR3 nucleotides: TGTGCCAGCGATAGGGGGACAGTGACACAAGAGACCCAGTACTTC. Translating gives CASDRGTVTQETQYF.

The chain joins TRBV11-1 to TRBJ2-5, with D tentatively TRBD2 (5 bases). Germline-derived CDR1 and CDR2 are SGHAT and FQDESV (reference sequence). Trimming pared 3 bases from V and 4 bases from J, leaving 9 bases between. There are 13 residues in the CDR3. In nucleotides, the CDR3 is TGTGCCAGCAGCTTCAGCGGAGGAGAGACCCAGTACTTC. Translated: CASSFSGGETQYF. Together with reference TRBV11-1 and TRBJ2-5, the CDR3 gives the full variable domain: EAEVAQSPRYKITEKSQAVAFWCDPISGHATLYWYRQILGQGPELLVQFQDESVVDDSQLPKDRFSAERLKGVDSTLKIQPAELGDSAMYLCASSFSGGETQYFGPGTRLLVL.

The CDR3 protein is CASRLQLGLAAGNTGELFF. As DNA, the CDR3 is TGCGCCAGCAGACTTCAGCTCGGACTAGCGGCGGGGAACACCGGGGAGCTGTTTTTT. The J gene is TRBJ2-2, the V gene TRBV5-1; 10 positions agree with TRBD2. V dropped 5 bases and J dropped 1; count of bases not matched to a gene: 14. This CDR3 has 19 residues. Germline CDR1 is SGHRS and CDR2 is YFSETQ.